This entry is about one T cell receptor beta chain. As yet, its antigen is unknown. Repertoires were generated with immunoSEQ multiplex PCR, while TCRdb's copy carries only in-frame clones and drops some. Here the sample spans fewer than 700,000 clones, roughly 72% being singletons. These data belong to a study of shared clonotypes between healthy human individuals. Study-wide findings and caveats: Depth of sequencing was expected to influence donor clonotype sharing.

Genomic DNA came from around 84 million PBMCs in unsorted samples. The CDR3 has 13 residues. Germline loops: CDR1 SSHAT, CDR2 FNYEAQ (reference sequence). This chain links TRBV7-7 with TRBJ2-3; 8 bases are a match to TRBD1. The receptor comes from a woman between 35 and 50 years old in good health. Some clones in this sample may be carry-over from other donors' samples. Sequenced input: PBMCs. This CDR3 is CASQGAQADTQYF. The CDR3 coding sequence is TGTGCTAGCCAGGGGGCTCAGGCAGATACGCAGTATTTT.